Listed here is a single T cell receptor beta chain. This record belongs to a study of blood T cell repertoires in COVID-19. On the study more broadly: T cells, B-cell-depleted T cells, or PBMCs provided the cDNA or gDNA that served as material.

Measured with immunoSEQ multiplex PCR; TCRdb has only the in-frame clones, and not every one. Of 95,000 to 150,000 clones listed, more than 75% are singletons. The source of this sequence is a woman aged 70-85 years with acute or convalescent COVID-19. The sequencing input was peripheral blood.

The CDR3 region is CASSEGLAGTYEQYF. CDR3 coding DNA: TGTGCCAGCAGCGAAGGGCTAGCGGGGACGTACGAGCAGTACTTC. This sequence joins TRBV11-3 and TRBJ2-7; 9 bases fit TRBD2. V lost 5 bases and J lost 4; bases outside the gene matches: 9. Germline CDR1 and CDR2: SGHNT and YENEEA. The CDR3 totals 15 residues.